Here is one T cell receptor beta chain with its context. Its antigen is as yet unknown. Trimming removed 6 bases at V and 2 bases at J, with 12 bases between. Germline CDR1 and CDR2: SGHVS and FQNEAQ. The CDR3 sequence is 14 residues long. The data were obtained in a study of T cells after yellow fever vaccination. The study, taken as a whole, reports: The secondary response was weaker, and its peak arrived faster, on day 5 versus 15. Reappearance after the booster was observed for most primary-vaccination clones (roughly 95% CD4, more than 70% CD8).

TCRdb reanalysed the 5' RACE reads using MiXCR and keeps one entry per CDR3 protein. The sample includes 150,000 to 200,000 distinct CDR3 sequences, 7% to 10% of them seen just once. The TCR sequence derives from a man aged 18 to 30 who received the YFV17D yellow fever vaccine. Sequenced material: CD8+ T cells sorted from PBMCs, taken 45 days after the yellow fever booster vaccination. This chain joins TRBV7-8 and TRBJ2-3, with D uncertain. The CDR3 DNA reads as TGTGCCAGCAGTTTCGGGCCCAACACAGATACGCAGTATTTT. Translating it yields CASSFGPNTDTQYF.